Listed below are T cell receptor beta chains from one sample, sequenced in a study of blood T cell repertoires in COVID-19. TCRdb's copy holds only in-frame clones and misses some; the assay was immunoSEQ multiplex PCR. The sample holds 250,000 to 350,000 clones, 75% to 95% seen once. Sequenced: PBMCs or T cells enriched from blood (not recorded which). The receptor set was obtained from a woman in her twenties or thirties who had recovered from COVID-19. CDR3s include the opening cysteine and the closing phenylalanine or tryptophan. A D gene is named only where the DNA matches it firmly. The size field is filled for only some rows; it gives once, few, many or a size class.

abundance: NA
v_gene: TRBV12-3/TRBV12-4
d_gene: NA
j_gene: TRBJ1-5
CDR3aa: CASSLDRIQPQHF
CDR3nt: TGTGCCAGCAGTTTAGACAGGATCCAGCCCCAGCATTTT

abundance: NA
v_gene: TRBV19
d_gene: NA
j_gene: TRBJ1-2
CDR3aa: CASSIAATGRDGYTF
CDR3nt: TGTGCCAGTAGTATAGCTGCGACAGGAAGGGATGGCTACACCTTC

abundance: NA
v_gene: TRBV27
d_gene: TRBD1
j_gene: TRBJ1-3
CDR3aa: CASSLTTGAAGNTIYF
CDR3nt: TGTGCCAGCAGTCTCACGACAGGGGCGGCTGGAAACACCATATATTTT

abundance: NA
v_gene: TRBV28
d_gene: TRBD2
j_gene: TRBJ2-7
CDR3aa: CASTSPDGLALKKEQYF
CDR3nt: TGTGCCAGCACTTCTCCGGACGGACTAGCCCTCAAAAAGGAGCAGTACTTC

abundance: NA
v_gene: TRBV19
d_gene: TRBD1
j_gene: TRBJ1-5
CDR3aa: CASSIDLGQGIQPQHF
CDR3nt: TGTGCCAGTAGTATCGACCTGGGACAGGGAATTCAGCCCCAGCATTTT

abundance: NA
v_gene: TRBV28
d_gene: TRBD1
j_gene: TRBJ1-5
CDR3aa: CASSLTGQYNQPQHF
CDR3nt: TGTGCCAGCAGTTTAACGGGACAGTACAATCAGCCCCAGCATTTT

abundance: NA
v_gene: TRBV2
d_gene: NA
j_gene: TRBJ2-5
CDR3aa: CASKRGQETQYF
CDR3nt: TGTGCCAGCAAACGAGGCCAAGAGACCCAGTACTTC

abundance: NA
v_gene: TRBV13
d_gene: NA
j_gene: TRBJ1-4
CDR3aa: CASSLLTGSATNEKLFF
CDR3nt: TGTGCCAGCAGCTTATTAACAGGGTCCGCAACTAATGAAAAACTGTTTTTT

abundance: NA
v_gene: TRBV18
d_gene: TRBD1
j_gene: TRBJ2-7
CDR3aa: CASSGTGTHEQYF
CDR3nt: TGTGCCAGCTCAGGGACAGGGACCCACGAGCAGTACTTC

abundance: NA
v_gene: TRBV6-5
d_gene: NA
j_gene: TRBJ1-2
CDR3aa: CASSYGPGGYGYTF
CDR3nt: TGTGCCAGCAGTTACGGCCCCGGAGGATATGGCTACACCTTC

abundance: NA
v_gene: TRBV5-1
d_gene: NA
j_gene: TRBJ2-1
CDR3aa: CASSLYQISYNEQFF
CDR3nt: TGCGCCAGCAGCTTGTACCAGATCTCCTACAATGAGCAGTTCTTC

abundance: NA
v_gene: TRBV5-6
d_gene: NA
j_gene: TRBJ1-2
CDR3aa: CASSRLNENYGYTF
CDR3nt: TGTGCCAGCAGCCGACTAAATGAGAACTATGGCTACACCTTC

abundance: NA
v_gene: TRBV3-1/TRBV3-2
d_gene: NA
j_gene: TRBJ2-2
CDR3aa: CASSHEDTGELFF
CDR3nt: TGTGCCAGCAGCCATGAGGACACCGGGGAGCTGTTTTTT

abundance: NA
v_gene: TRBV1
d_gene: NA
j_gene: TRBJ2-4
CDR3aa: CTSSQDSGRVYKNIQYF
CDR3nt: TGCACCAGCAGCCAAGATAGCGGGAGGGTCTACAAAAACATTCAGTACTTC

abundance: NA
v_gene: TRBV5-4
d_gene: TRBD1
j_gene: TRBJ1-2
CDR3aa: CASSFGTGVNYGYTF
CDR3nt: TGTGCCAGCAGCTTTGGGACAGGGGTTAACTATGGCTACACCTTC

abundance: NA
v_gene: TRBV3-1/TRBV3-2
d_gene: NA
j_gene: TRBJ2-7
CDR3aa: CASSQELVSEQYF
CDR3nt: TGTGCCAGCAGCCAAGAGCTAGTATCCGAGCAGTACTTC

abundance: NA
v_gene: TRBV28
d_gene: NA
j_gene: TRBJ1-3
CDR3aa: CASSPFSGNTIYF
CDR3nt: TGTGCCAGCAGCCCCTTCTCGGGGAACACCATATATTTT

abundance: NA
v_gene: TRBV5-4
d_gene: NA
j_gene: TRBJ1-4
CDR3aa: CASSLGPNEKLFF
CDR3nt: TGTGCCAGCAGCTTGGGGCCTAATGAAAAACTGTTTTTT

abundance: NA
v_gene: TRBV5-1
d_gene: TRBD2
j_gene: TRBJ2-1
CDR3aa: CASTLGALAAAQGEQFF
CDR3nt: TGCGCCAGCACCCTCGGGGCACTAGCGGCGGCCCAGGGTGAGCAGTTCTTC

abundance: NA
v_gene: TRBV5-6
d_gene: NA
j_gene: TRBJ2-4
CDR3aa: CASSLVAGTGKNIQYF
CDR3nt: TGTGCCAGCAGCTTGGTGGCGGGGACGGGGAAAAACATTCAGTACTTC

abundance: NA
v_gene: TRBV9
d_gene: NA
j_gene: TRBJ2-3
CDR3aa: CASSVGGGEGTDTQYF
CDR3nt: TGTGCCAGCAGCGTAGGTGGCGGAGAGGGCACAGATACGCAGTATTTT

abundance: NA
v_gene: TRBV6-2/TRBV6-3
d_gene: NA
j_gene: TRBJ2-7
CDR3aa: CASSSTSRLSRSKSYEQYF
CDR3nt: TGTGCCAGCAGTTCAACTTCTCGACTGTCGAGATCAAAGTCCTACGAGCAGTACTTC

abundance: NA
v_gene: TRBV12-3/TRBV12-4
d_gene: NA
j_gene: TRBJ1-2
CDR3aa: CASSWAGGDGYTF
CDR3nt: TGTGCCAGCAGTTGGGCGGGGGGCGATGGCTACACCTTC

abundance: NA
v_gene: TRBV18
d_gene: NA
j_gene: TRBJ1-5
CDR3aa: CASSPRSGLNQPQHF
CDR3nt: TGTGCCAGCTCACCACGGTCGGGGTTGAATCAGCCCCAGCATTTT

abundance: NA
v_gene: TRBV28
d_gene: TRBD1
j_gene: TRBJ1-5
CDR3aa: CASRTTGVGNQPQHF
CDR3nt: TGTGCCAGCAGGACCACAGGGGTGGGTAATCAGCCCCAGCATTTT

abundance: NA
v_gene: TRBV7-9
d_gene: NA
j_gene: TRBJ1-3
CDR3aa: CASSPTGIVSGNTIYF
CDR3nt: TGTGCCAGCAGCCCTACAGGGATCGTGTCTGGAAACACCATATATTTT

abundance: once
v_gene: TRBV19
d_gene: TRBD2
j_gene: TRBJ2-1
CDR3aa: CASSATSAHNEQFF
CDR3nt: TGTGCCAGTAGTGCAACTAGCGCGCACAATGAGCAGTTCTTC

abundance: NA
v_gene: TRBV28
d_gene: NA
j_gene: TRBJ2-1
CDR3aa: CASSPPQGLGAGDNEQFF
CDR3nt: TGTGCCAGCAGTCCACCCCAGGGATTGGGCGCAGGTGACAATGAGCAGTTCTTC

abundance: once
v_gene: TRBV5-6
d_gene: NA
j_gene: TRBJ2-7
CDR3aa: CASGRLSYEQYF
CDR3nt: TGTGCCAGCGGGAGGTTGTCCTACGAGCAGTACTTC

abundance: NA
v_gene: TRBV7-2
d_gene: TRBD1
j_gene: TRBJ2-7
CDR3aa: CASSLADRPYDEQYF
CDR3nt: TGTGCCAGCAGCTTAGCGGACAGGCCGTACGACGAGCAGTACTTC

abundance: NA
v_gene: TRBV5-4
d_gene: NA
j_gene: TRBJ2-1
CDR3aa: CASSELPNEQFF
CDR3nt: TGTGCCAGCAGCGAACTACCCAATGAGCAGTTCTTC

abundance: NA
v_gene: TRBV11-2
d_gene: NA
j_gene: TRBJ2-2
CDR3aa: CASRLFAENTGELFF
CDR3nt: TGTGCCAGCCGCCTATTCGCGGAGAACACCGGGGAGCTGTTTTTT

abundance: NA
v_gene: TRBV10-1
d_gene: TRBD2
j_gene: TRBJ2-1
CDR3aa: CASSESAWLAASNEQFF
CDR3nt: TGCGCCAGCAGTGAGTCTGCATGGCTAGCGGCCTCCAATGAGCAGTTCTTC

abundance: NA
v_gene: TRBV9
d_gene: NA
j_gene: TRBJ2-4
CDR3aa: CASSVTEGEGYIQYF
CDR3nt: TGTGCCAGCAGCGTAACGGAGGGGGAGGGGTACATTCAGTACTTC

abundance: NA
v_gene: TRBV28
d_gene: TRBD1
j_gene: TRBJ1-1
CDR3aa: CASSDREEVNTEAFF
CDR3nt: TGTGCCAGCTCGGACAGGGAAGAGGTGAACACTGAAGCTTTCTTT

abundance: NA
v_gene: TRBV7-2
d_gene: NA
j_gene: TRBJ2-5
CDR3aa: CASSLSLVETQYF
CDR3nt: TGTGCCAGCAGCTTGAGTCTAGTAGAGACCCAGTACTTC

abundance: NA
v_gene: TRBV7-9
d_gene: NA
j_gene: TRBJ1-2
CDR3aa: CASSLGQRRLGGYTF
CDR3nt: TGTGCCAGCAGCTTAGGACAGCGAAGATTAGGTGGCTACACCTTC

abundance: NA
v_gene: TRBV30
d_gene: NA
j_gene: TRBJ1-2
CDR3aa: CAWSVRLSNYGYTF
CDR3nt: TGTGCCTGGAGTGTACGTCTATCTAACTATGGCTACACCTTC

abundance: NA
v_gene: TRBV7-6
d_gene: NA
j_gene: TRBJ2-6
CDR3aa: CASSLRQQGPEVSGANVLTF
CDR3nt: TGTGCCAGCAGCCTTAGACAGCAAGGTCCGGAAGTCTCTGGGGCCAACGTCCTGACTTTC

abundance: NA
v_gene: TRBV5-6
d_gene: TRBD1
j_gene: TRBJ1-4
CDR3aa: CASTGQGPYEKLFF
CDR3nt: TGTGCCAGCACCGGACAGGGCCCATATGAAAAACTGTTTTTT

abundance: NA
v_gene: TRBV6-5
d_gene: TRBD2
j_gene: TRBJ2-7
CDR3aa: CASSLGTSGGNEQYF
CDR3nt: TGTGCCAGCAGTTTAGGGACTAGCGGGGGCAACGAGCAGTACTTC

abundance: NA
v_gene: TRBV25-1
d_gene: TRBD1
j_gene: TRBJ1-2
CDR3aa: CASSHGTGAGYTF
CDR3nt: TGTGCCAGCAGCCACGGGACAGGGGCTGGCTACACCTTC

abundance: NA
v_gene: TRBV27
d_gene: NA
j_gene: TRBJ1-2
CDR3aa: CASSPKPPRQNYGYTF
CDR3nt: TGTGCCAGCAGTCCAAAACCCCCCCGTCAGAACTATGGCTACACCTTC